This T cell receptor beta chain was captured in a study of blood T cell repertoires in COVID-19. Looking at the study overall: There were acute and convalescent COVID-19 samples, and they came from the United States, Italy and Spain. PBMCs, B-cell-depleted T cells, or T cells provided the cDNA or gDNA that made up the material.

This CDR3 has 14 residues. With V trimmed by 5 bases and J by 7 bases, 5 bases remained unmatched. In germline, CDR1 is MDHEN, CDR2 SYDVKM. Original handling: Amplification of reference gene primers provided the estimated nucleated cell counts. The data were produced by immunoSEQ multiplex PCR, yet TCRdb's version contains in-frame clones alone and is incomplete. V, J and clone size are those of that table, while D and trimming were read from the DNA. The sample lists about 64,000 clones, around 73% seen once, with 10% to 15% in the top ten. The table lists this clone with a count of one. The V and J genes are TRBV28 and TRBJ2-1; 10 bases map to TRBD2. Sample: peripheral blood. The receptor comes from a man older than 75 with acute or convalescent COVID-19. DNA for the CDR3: TGTGCCAGCAGTGGGCTAGCGGGAGCAAATGAGCAGTTCTTC. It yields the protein CASSGLAGANEQFF.